This TCR beta chain was captured by sequencing in a study of blood T cell repertoires in COVID-19. Whole-study context: Sites in the United States, Italy and Spain provided acute and convalescent COVID-19 samples. PBMCs, B-cell-depleted T cells, or T cells were the source of the cDNA or gDNA that made up the material.

In the source study's methods: Reference gene primer amplification in the assay estimated nucleated cell counts. Data came from immunoSEQ multiplex PCR; TCRdb stores just in-frame clones and leaves some out. The V and J calls and the clone size are those of that table, but D and trimming were determined from the DNA. Here the sample spans tens of thousands of clones, roughly 86% being singletons. The germline V gene encodes CDR1 SGHAT and CDR2 FQNNGV. With V trimmed by 5 bases and J by 8 bases, 9 bases remained unmatched. The CDR3 totals 15 residues. This clone was found once. Sample: peripheral blood. The sequence derives from a man aged 45-65 years with active or convalescent COVID-19. V is TRBV11-2 and J is TRBJ1-4; TRBD1 aligns across 9 bases. In DNA, the CDR3 is TGTGCCAGCAGCCCCCAACAGGGGGCTATCGAAAAACTGTTTTTT. Its translation is CASSPQQGAIEKLFF.